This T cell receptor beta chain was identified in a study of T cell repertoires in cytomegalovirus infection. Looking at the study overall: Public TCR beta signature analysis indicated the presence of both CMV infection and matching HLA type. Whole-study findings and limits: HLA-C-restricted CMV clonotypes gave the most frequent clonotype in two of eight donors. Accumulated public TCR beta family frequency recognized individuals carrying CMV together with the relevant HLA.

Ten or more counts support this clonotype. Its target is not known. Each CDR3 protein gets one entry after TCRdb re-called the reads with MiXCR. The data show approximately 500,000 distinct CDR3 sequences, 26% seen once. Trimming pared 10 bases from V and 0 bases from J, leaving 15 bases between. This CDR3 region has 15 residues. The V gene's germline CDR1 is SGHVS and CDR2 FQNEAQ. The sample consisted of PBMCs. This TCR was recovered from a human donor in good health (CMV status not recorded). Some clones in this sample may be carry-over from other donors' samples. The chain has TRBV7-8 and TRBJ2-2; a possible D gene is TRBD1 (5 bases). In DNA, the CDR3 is TGTGCCACCCGGACGACAGCCCCGAACACCGGGGAGCTGTTTTTT. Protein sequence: CATRTTAPNTGELFF. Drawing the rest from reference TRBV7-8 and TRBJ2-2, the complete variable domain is GAGVSQSPRYKVAKRGQDVALRCDPISGHVSLFWYQQALGQGPEFLTYFQNEAQLDKSGLPSDRFFAERPEGSVSTLKIQRTQQEDSAVYLCATRTTAPNTGELFFGEGSRLTVL.